The sequence of this T cell receptor (beta chain) was determined in a study of T cell responses to AZD1222 COVID-19 vaccine. The assay was immunoSEQ multiplex PCR, and TCRdb's table has in-frame clones only and misses some. This sample has about 130,000 clones, with 92% found just once. Looked up from germline, CDR1 is SGHNT and CDR2 is YENEEA. V was clipped by 1 base and J by 7 bases; unmatched bases: 2. This CDR3 spans 14 amino acids. In this sample, this clone turned up once. Its cognate antigen is unknown. Study-level results: Only a handful of individuals given AZD1222 were seropositive at baseline.

The material sequenced was peripheral blood, taken 28 days after the second AZD1222 dose. The genes are TRBV11-3 and TRBJ1-4; 8 nucleotides line up with TRBD1. This clonotype was sampled from an adult who received the AZD1222 COVID-19 vaccine. CDR3 region: CASSLAGGVEKLFF. As DNA, the CDR3 is TGTGCCAGCAGCTTAGCAGGGGGCGTTGAAAAACTGTTTTTT.